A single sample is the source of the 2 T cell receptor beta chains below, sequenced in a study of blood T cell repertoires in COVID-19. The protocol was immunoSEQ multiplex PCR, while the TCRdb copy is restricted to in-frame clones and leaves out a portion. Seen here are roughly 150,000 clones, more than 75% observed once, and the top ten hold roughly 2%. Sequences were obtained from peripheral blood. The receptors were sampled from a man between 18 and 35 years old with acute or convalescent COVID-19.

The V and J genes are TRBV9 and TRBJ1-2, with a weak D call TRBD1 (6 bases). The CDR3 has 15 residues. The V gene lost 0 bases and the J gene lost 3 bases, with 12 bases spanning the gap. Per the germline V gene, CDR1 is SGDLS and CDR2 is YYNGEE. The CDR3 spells CASSVGVDRDYGYTF. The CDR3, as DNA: TGTGCCAGCAGCGTAGGTGTGGACAGAGACTATGGCTACACCTTC.

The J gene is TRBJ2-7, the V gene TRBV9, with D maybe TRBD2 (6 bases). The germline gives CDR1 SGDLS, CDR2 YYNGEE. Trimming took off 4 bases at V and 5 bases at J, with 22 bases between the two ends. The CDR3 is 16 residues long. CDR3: CASSPSLANPEDEQYF. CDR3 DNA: TGTGCCAGCAGCCCTTCTCTAGCGAACCCTGAAGACGAGCAGTACTTC.